A single sample is the source of the 4 T cell receptor beta chains below, sequenced in a study of T cell responses to AZD1222 COVID-19 vaccine (dated by TCRdb to about 2021). What the time point label conveys for this sample: about 28 days (+/-7) after the second vaccine dose. Libraries were constructed by the immunoSEQ multiplex PCR assay. As stored in TCRdb, this immuneACCESS dataset retains in-frame rearrangements with V and J assigned. A fraction of the clones does not appear; measured against another copy, unresolved V genes explain less than half of the discrepancy, and the remainder lacks a known reason. The sample data list over 120,000 clones, and 92% of these were observed just once. The ten largest account for 2.5% to 4% of the sample. Sequences were derived from peripheral blood, sampled 28 days after the second AZD1222 dose. These receptors originate from an adult who received the AZD1222 COVID-19 vaccine.

This chain uses TRBV2 with TRBJ2-7; possibly TRBD1 for D (6 bases). The CDR3 runs 18 residues. V lost 4 bases, J lost 4 bases, and 26 bases lay in between. Germline loops: CDR1 SNHLY, CDR2 FYNNEI. CDR3 in amino acids: CASSVLLGLGGSSYEQYF. Written as DNA, the CDR3 is TGTGCCAGCAGTGTTTTATTAGGGTTAGGGGGATCTTCATACGAGCAGTACTTC.

The chain is built from TRBV30 and TRBJ1-2, with D unclear. The CDR3 consists of 13 residues. The germline V and J ends were trimmed by 1 base and 0 bases, with 6 bases remaining between them. Germline V gene sequence: CDR1 GTSNPN, CDR2 SVGIG (reference sequence). The CDR3 region is CAWSGMANYGYTF. The CDR3 coding sequence is TGTGCCTGGAGTGGGATGGCTAACTATGGCTACACCTTC.

The chain carries TRBV6-2 or TRBV6-3 and TRBJ2-1; D gene unclear. This CDR3 contains 15 residues. The germline CDR1 and CDR2 sequences are MNHEY and SVGEGT. Trimming stripped 6 bases from V and 4 bases from J, with 16 bases between. The CDR3 bases are TGTGCCAGCAGCATCGGGCTTCTTCTTTACAATGAGCAGTTCTTC. Translated, it gives CASSIGLLLYNEQFF.

The chain couples TRBV3-1 (or the pseudogene TRBV3-2) to TRBJ1-2, with D unresolved. V lost 1 base to trimming and J lost 3 bases, with 6 bases between them. Germline V gives CDR1 LGHDT, CDR2 YNNKEL (reference sequence). This CDR3 region has 13 residues. The CDR3 loop reads CASSQVQHYGYTF. CDR3 bases: TGTGCCAGCAGCCAAGTACAGCACTATGGCTACACCTTC.